The present TCR beta chain was sequenced within a study of OX40 agonist ivuxolimab in advanced cancers. The wider study: Treatment of patients was with ivuxolimab, an agonistic anti-OX40 (CD134) antibody.

Study conclusions and caveats: Within 6 weeks, CD4+ and CD8+ blood T cells expanded clonally at 0.1 to 3.0 mg/kg. Average numbers of expanded clones were greater in CD8+ T cells than in CD4+.

As for this clone: The antigen is not known.

Assay used: immunoSEQ multiplex PCR; TCRdb lists only in-frame clones, some missing. The sample carries about 80,000 clones, around 83% recorded once. Autoimmune disease history or systemic immunosuppression led to patient exclusion. The CDR3 sequence is 13 residues long. Germline CDR1 and CDR2: MGHDK and SYGVNS. Trimming left V 5 bases short and J 2 bases short, with 9 bases between. The V gene is TRBV25-1, the J gene TRBJ2-5; D ambiguous. Sequenced here: CD4+ or CD8+ T cells sorted from blood, sampled in a trial of the OX40 agonist ivuxolimab. The sequence came from an adult with an advanced solid tumor such as melanoma, head and neck, liver or kidney cancer. The CDR3 nucleotides are TGTGCCAGCAGTTTCCCAGGTCAAGAGACCCAGTACTTC. Its translation: CASSFPGQETQYF.